This TCR beta chain was recovered during a study of T-cell reconstitution after alpha-beta-depleted transplantation in children. Study outcomes and limitations: Expanded graft clones, several hundred of them, were reportedly the source of alpha-beta T cells about two months after transplant. From newly produced T cells came most of the T-cell counts and diversity one year after transplant. After transplant, high TCRbeta diversity at day 60 in some patients arose from surviving recipient T cells and thymic progenitors.

Regarding this clonotype: Its antigen is unidentified.

Unique molecular identifiers were used to barcode this TCRbeta library. TCRdb re-analysed the PCR reads in MiXCR, keeping a single row per CDR3 protein. The sample yields hundreds of thousands of distinct CDR3 sequences, about 21% seen once. CDR3 length: 17 amino acids. Trimming stripped 5 bases from V and 2 bases from J, with 25 bases between. CDR1 is DFQATT, CDR2 SNEGSKA, per germline (reference sequence). The sequence derives from a boy under two years old who had a stem cell transplant for acute myeloid leukemia, so the T cells may come from the graft donor. This specimen consisted of PBMCs, mostly from graft donor cells, obtained 360 days after TCRalphabeta/CD19-depleted stem cell transplant. V usage is TRBV20-1 and J usage is TRBJ2-7; weak D call: TRBD1 (5 bases). The CDR3 region is CSAVLRDSFSLPYEQYF. The CDR3 coding sequence is TGCAGTGCTGTATTAAGAGACAGCTTTAGTCTTCCCTACGAGCAGTACTTC.